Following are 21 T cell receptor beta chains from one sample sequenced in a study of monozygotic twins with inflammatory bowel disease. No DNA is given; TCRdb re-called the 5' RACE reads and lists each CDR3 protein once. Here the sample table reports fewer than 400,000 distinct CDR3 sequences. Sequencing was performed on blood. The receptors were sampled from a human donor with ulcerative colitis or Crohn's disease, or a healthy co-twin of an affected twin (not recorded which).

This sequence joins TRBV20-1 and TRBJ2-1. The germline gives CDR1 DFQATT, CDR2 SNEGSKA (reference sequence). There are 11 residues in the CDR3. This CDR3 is CSVARVNEQFF.

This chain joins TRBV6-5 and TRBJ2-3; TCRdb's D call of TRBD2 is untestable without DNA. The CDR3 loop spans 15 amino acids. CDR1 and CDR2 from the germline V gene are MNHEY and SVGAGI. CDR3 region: CASSYSAGDTDTQYF.

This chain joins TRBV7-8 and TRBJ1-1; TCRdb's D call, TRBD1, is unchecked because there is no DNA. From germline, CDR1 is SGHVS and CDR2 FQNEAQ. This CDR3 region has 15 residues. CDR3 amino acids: CASSLDRGLPTEAFF.

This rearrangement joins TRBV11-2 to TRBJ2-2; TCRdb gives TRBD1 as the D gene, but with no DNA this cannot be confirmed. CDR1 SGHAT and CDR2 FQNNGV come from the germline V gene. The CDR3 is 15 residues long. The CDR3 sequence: CASTRGGRNTGELFF.

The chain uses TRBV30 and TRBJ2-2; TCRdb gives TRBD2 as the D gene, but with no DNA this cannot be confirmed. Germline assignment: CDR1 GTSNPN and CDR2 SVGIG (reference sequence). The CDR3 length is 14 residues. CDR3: CAWRAGRAAGELFF.

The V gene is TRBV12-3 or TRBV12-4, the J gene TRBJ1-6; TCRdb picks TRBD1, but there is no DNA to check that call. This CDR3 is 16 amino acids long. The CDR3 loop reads CASSFRGDLHNSPLHF.

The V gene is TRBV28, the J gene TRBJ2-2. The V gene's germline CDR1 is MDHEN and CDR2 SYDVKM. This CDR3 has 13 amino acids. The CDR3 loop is CASSLSGTGELFF.

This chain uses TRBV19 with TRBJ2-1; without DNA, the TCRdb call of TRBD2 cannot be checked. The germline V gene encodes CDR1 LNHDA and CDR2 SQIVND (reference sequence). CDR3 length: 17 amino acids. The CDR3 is CASSIGRGLAGGHEQFF.

The CDR3: CATGGLNEKLFF. The chain combines TRBV12-3 or TRBV12-4 with TRBJ1-4; TCRdb indicates TRBD1, and absent DNA this call remains unverified. The CDR3 sequence is 12 residues long.

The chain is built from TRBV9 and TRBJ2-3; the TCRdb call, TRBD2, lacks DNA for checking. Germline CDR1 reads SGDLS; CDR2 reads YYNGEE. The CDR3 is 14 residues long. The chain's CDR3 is CASSARLAVDTQYF.

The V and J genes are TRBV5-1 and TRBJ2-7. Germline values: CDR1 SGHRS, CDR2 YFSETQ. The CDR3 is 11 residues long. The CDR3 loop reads CASSLVSEQYF.

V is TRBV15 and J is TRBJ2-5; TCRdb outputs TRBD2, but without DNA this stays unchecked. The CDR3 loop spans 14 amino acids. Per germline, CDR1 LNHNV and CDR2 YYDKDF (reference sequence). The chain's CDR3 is CATSRLTRQETQYF. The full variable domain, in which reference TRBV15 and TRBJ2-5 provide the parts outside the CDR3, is DAMVIQNPRYQVTQFGKPVTLSCSQTLNHNVMYWYQQKSSQAPKLLFHYYDKDFNNEADTPDNFQSRRPNTSFCFLDIRSPGLGDTAMYLCATSRLTRQETQYFGPGTRLLVL.

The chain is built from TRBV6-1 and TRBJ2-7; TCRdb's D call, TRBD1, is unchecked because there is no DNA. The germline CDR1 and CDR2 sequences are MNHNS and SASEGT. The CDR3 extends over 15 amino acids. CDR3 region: CASSLTEQGVNEQYF.

This CDR3 reads CASSLAGDPNQPQHF. The chain has TRBV7-9 and TRBJ1-5. CDR1 and CDR2 from the germline V gene are SEHNR and FQNEAQ (reference sequence). This CDR3 has 15 residues.

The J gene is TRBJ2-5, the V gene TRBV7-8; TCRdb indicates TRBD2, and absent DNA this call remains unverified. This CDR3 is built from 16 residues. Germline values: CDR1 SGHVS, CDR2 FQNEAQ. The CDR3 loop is CASSFFTSGYQETQYF.

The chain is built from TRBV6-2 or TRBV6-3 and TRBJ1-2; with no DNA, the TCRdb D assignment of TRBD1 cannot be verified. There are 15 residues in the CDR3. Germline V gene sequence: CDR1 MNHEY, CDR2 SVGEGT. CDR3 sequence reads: CASSTRQGAGYGYTF.

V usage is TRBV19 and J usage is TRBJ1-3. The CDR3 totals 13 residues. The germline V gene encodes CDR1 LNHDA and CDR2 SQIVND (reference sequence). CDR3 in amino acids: CASLDRSGNTIYF.

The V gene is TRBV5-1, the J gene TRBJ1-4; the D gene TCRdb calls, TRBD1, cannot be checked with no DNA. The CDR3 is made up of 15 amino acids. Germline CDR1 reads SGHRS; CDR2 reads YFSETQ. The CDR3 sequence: CASSLGDRDPEKLFF.

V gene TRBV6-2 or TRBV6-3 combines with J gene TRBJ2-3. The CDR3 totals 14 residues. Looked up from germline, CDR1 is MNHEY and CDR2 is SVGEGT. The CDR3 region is CASSFVRRTDTQYF.

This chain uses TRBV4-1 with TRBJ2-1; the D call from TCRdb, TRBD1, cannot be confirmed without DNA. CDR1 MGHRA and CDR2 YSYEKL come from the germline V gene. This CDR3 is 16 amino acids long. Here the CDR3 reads CASSPLGVTGELEQFF.

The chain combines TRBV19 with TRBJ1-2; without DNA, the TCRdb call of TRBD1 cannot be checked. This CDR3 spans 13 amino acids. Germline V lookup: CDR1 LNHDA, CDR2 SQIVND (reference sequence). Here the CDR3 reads CASSSQGYYGYTF.